This TCR beta chain was observed in a study of Tregs in tolerant kidney transplant recipients. General observations from the study: The small number of patients limits these findings pending further validation.

J lost 5 bases, V lost 4 bases, and 2 bases had no gene match. Germline CDR1 reads MNHEY; CDR2 reads SVGAGI. The CDR3 is 15 residues long. Remarks on this clone: Its antigen is still unknown.

Sequencing was performed with immunoSEQ multiplex PCR; in TCRdb, only in-frame clones are kept and a portion is missing. The table shows some 4,000 clones, with around 60% occurring only once. The TCR sequence derives from a human donor in good health. The chain links TRBV6-5 to TRBJ2-5; TRBD2 aligns across 15 bases. The source material was CD8+ T cells from blood cultured with allogeneic cells. In DNA, the CDR3 is TGTGCCAGCAGTTGGACTAGCGGGAGGGGGGAGACCCAGTACTTC. This codes for CASSWTSGRGETQYF.